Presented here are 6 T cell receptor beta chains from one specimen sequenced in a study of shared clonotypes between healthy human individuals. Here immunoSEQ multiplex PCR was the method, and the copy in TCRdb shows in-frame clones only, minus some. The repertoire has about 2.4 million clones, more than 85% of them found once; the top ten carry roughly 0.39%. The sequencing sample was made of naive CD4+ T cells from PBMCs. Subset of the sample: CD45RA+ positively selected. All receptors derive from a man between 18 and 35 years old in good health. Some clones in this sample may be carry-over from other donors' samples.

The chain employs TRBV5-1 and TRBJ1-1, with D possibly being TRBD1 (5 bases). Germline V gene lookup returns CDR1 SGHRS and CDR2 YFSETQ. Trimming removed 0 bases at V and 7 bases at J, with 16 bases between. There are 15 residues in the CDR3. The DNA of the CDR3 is TGCGCCAGCAGCTTGGCTGGAGTGGAAAGGGGTGAAGCTTTCTTT. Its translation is CASSLAGVERGEAFF.

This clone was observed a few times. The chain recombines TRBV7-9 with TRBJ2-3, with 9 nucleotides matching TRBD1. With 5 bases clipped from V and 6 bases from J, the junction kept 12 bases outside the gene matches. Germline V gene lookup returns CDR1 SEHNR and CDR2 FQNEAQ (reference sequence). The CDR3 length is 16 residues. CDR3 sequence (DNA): TGTGCCAGCAGCGATTCCGGGACAGGGAGCTCCGATACGCAGTATTTT. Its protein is CASSDSGTGSSDTQYF.

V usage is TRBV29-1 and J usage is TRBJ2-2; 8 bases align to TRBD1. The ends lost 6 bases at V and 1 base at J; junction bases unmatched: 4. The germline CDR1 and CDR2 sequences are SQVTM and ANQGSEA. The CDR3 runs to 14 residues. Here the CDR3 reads CSVPDRGNTGELFF. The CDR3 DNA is TGCAGCGTCCCCGACAGGGGGAACACCGGGGAGCTGTTTTTT.

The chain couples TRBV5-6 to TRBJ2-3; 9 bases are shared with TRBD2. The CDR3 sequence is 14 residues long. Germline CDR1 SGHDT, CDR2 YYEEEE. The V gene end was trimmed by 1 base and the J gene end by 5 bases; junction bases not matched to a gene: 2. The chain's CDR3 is CASSLYSGRDTQYF. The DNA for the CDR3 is TGTGCCAGCAGCTTGTATAGCGGGAGAGATACGCAGTATTTT.

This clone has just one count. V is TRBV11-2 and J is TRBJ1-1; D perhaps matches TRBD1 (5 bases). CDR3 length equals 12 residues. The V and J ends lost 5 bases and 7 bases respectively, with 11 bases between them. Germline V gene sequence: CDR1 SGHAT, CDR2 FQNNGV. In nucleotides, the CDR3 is TGTGCCAGCAGCGCGAGAGACAGTGAAGCTTTCTTT. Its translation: CASSARDSEAFF.

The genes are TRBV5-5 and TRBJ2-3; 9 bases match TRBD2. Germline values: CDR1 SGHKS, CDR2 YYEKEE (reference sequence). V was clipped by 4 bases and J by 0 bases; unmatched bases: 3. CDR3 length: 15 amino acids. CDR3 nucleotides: TGTGCCAGCAGCGTGGCGGGAGGGAGCACAGATACGCAGTATTTT. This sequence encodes CASSVAGGSTDTQYF.